The present entry profiles one T cell receptor beta chain with its context. The target antigen is unknown. This record comes from a study of T cells after yellow fever vaccination. Findings of the study overall: Shared CD4/CD8 clonotypes were a small share, likely from convergent recombination. Researchers report a weaker secondary response that nonetheless peaked faster, day 5 versus 15. Highly abundant clonotypes carried over from the bulk population could end up in FACS-sorted repertoires as contaminants.

Per the germline V gene, CDR1 is SEHNR and CDR2 is FQNEAQ (reference sequence). V dropped 1 base and J dropped 11 bases, with 17 bases sitting between them. The CDR3 length is 14 residues. The 5'RACE template-switching step produced TCR cDNA and added a universal primer site and UMIs. TCRdb re-derived calls from the 5' RACE reads in MiXCR, one entry per CDR3 protein. The profile shows about 320,000 distinct CDR3 sequences, roughly 10% of them singletons. The receptor's source is a man between 18 and 29 years old who received the YFV17D yellow fever vaccine. The sample in question was CD4+ T cells sorted from PBMCs, obtained 45 days after the yellow fever booster vaccination. The chain combines TRBV7-9 with TRBJ1-2; D is unresolved. The CDR3 DNA reads TGTGCCAGCAGCTTAGTCAGCGCCGAAGCATATTACACCTTC. Its translation is CASSLVSAEAYYTF. The complete variable domain, with remaining parts taken from reference TRBV7-9 and TRBJ1-2, reads DTGVSQNPRHKITKRGQNVTFRCDPISEHNRLYWYRQTLGQGPEFLTYFQNEAQLEKSRLLSDRFSAERPKGSFSTLEIQRTEQGDSAMYLCASSLVSAEAYYTFGSGTRLTVV.